This T cell receptor beta chain came from a study of T and B cells in COVID-19 patients. The wider study: Most recovered patients had mild to moderate COVID-19 treated as outpatients. Study conclusions and caveats: In COVID-19 patients, T cell receptor beta variable and joining gene use was reportedly strongly skewed.

Multiplex PCR with BIOMED2 TRB-A/B primer pools amplified TRB rearrangements. TCRdb passed the multiplex PCR reads through MiXCR, listing each CDR3 protein once. The sample holds 14,000 or so distinct CDR3 sequences, roughly 28% seen once. Blood genomic DNA input for TRB amplification was about 240-500 ng. This clonotype is labeled medium-sized. No antigen is known for it. This TCR was recovered from a human donor who had recovered from COVID-19. Source material: blood.

The CDR3: CASRGLAGRDSYNEQFF. The CDR3 DNA reads as TGTGCCAGTAGAGGACTAGCGGGACGTGACTCCTACAATGAGCAGTTCTTC. The gene calls are TRBV19 and TRBJ2-1; TRBD2 agrees at 12 bases. Trimming at V came to 6 bases and at J to 0 bases, leaving 6 bases not matched to a gene. The CDR3 is 17 residues long. CDR1 is LNHDA and CDR2 is SQIVND in the germline V gene (reference sequence).